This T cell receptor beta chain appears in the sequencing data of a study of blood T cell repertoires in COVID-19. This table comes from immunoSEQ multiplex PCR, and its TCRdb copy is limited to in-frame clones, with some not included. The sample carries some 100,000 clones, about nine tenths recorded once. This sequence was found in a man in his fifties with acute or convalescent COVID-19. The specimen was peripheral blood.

The CDR3 DNA follows: TGTGCCAGTTTTGGACAGGGGAACACCGGGGAGCTGTTTTTT. Translated: CASFGQGNTGELFF. The J gene is TRBJ2-2, the V gene TRBV3-1 (or the pseudogene TRBV3-2); 8 bases align to TRBD1. The V gene end was trimmed by 9 bases and the J gene end by 1 base; junction bases not matched to a gene: 4. CDR1 and CDR2 from the germline V gene are LGHDT and YNNKEL (reference sequence). This CDR3 is built from 14 residues.